The source of this T cell receptor beta chain is a study of identical twins. Study-level findings and limits: Insertions were reduced in abundant cord blood beta clonotypes but not in memory repertoires.

MiXCR, applied by TCRdb to the 5' RACE reads, yields one record per CDR3 protein. The sample has under 300,000 distinct CDR3 sequences, over 12% seen once. Regarding this clonotype: What it binds is unknown.

Looked up from germline, CDR1 is SGHVS and CDR2 is FQNEAQ. The V gene lost 4 bases and the J gene lost 0 bases, with 16 bases spanning the gap. This CDR3 comprises 16 residues. The chain recombines TRBV7-8 with TRBJ2-7, with D possibly TRBD1 on 6 matching bases. Sequenced material: memory (CD45RO+) T cells sorted from blood. The origin of this receptor is a woman aged 18-29 years in good health. This chain's CDR3 is CASSSPGQTSSYEQYF. The DNA of the CDR3 is TGTGCCAGCAGCTCGCCGGGACAAACGAGCTCCTACGAGCAGTACTTC.